This T cell receptor beta chain was observed in a study of cytomegalovirus exposure and HLA in healthy donors. At the level of the study: The 120 validation repertoires were reported in a later analysis to have been generated on the same platform as the 666 first-cohort repertoires.

Study-level points and caveats: Diagnosis of cytomegalovirus status made by the classifier reportedly showed high specificity and sensitivity.

Sequencing used immunoSEQ multiplex PCR; TCRdb keeps in-frame clones, though not all of them. The data hold 150,000 to 200,000 clones, with approximately 87% observed a single time. The study drew the donors from its approximately 110-subject validation cohort, separate from the approximately 700-subject first cohort. With regard to this clone: The antigen is undetermined.

The clonotype comes from a woman aged 30 to 39 in good health and CMV-seronegative. Source material: PBMCs.

The CDR3 sequence is CASAGTENTGELFF. The CDR3 region has the DNA TGTGCCAGCGCGGGGACAGAGAACACCGGGGAGCTGTTTTTT. The chain links TRBV6-6 to TRBJ2-2, with D possibly being TRBD1 (7 bases). This CDR3 contains 14 residues. Between the trimmed V and J ends, which lost 8 bases and 1 base, there was a span of 11 bases. Germline CDR1 MNHNY, CDR2 SVGAGI (reference sequence).